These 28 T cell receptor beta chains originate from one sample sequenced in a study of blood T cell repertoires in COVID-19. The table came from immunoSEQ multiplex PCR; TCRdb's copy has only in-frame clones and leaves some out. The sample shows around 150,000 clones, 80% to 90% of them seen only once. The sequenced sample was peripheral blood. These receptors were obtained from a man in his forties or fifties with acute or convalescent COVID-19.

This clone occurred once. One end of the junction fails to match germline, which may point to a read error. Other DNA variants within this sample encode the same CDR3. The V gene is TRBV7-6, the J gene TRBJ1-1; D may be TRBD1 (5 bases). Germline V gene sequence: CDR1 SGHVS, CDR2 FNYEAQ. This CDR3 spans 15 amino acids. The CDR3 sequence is CASSLSGEMNTEAFF. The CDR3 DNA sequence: TGTGCCAGCAGCTTATCGGGGGAGATGAACACTGAAGCTTTTTTT. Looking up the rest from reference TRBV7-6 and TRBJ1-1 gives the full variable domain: GAGVSQSPRYKVTKRGQDVALRCDPISGHVSLYWYRQALGQGPEFLTYFNYEAQQDKSGLPNDRFSAERPEGSISTLTIQRTEQRDSAMYRCASSLSGEMNTEAFFGQGTRLTVV.

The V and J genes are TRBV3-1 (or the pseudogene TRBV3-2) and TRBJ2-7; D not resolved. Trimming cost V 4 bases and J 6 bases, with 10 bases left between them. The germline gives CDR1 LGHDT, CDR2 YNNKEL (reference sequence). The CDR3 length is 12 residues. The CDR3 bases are TGTGCCAGCAGCCTCACGAAGAGCGAGCAGTACTTC. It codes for CASSLTKSEQYF.

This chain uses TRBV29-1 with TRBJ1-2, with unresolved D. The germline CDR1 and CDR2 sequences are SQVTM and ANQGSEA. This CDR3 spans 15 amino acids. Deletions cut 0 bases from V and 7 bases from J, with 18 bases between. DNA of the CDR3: TGCAGCGTTGAAGATCGGGTTGGAGGAGGACTTGGCTACACCTTC. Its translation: CSVEDRVGGGLGYTF.

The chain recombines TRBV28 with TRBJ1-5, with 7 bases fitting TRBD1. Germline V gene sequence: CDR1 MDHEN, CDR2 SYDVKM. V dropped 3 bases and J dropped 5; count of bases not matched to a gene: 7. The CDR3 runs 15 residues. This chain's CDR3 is CASSLPGQSYQPQHF. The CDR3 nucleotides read TGTGCCAGCAGTTTGCCGGGACAGTCTTATCAGCCCCAGCATTTT. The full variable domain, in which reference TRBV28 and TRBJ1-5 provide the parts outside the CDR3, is DVKVTQSSRYLVKRTGEKVFLECVQDMDHENMFWYRQDPGLGLRLIYFSYDVKMKEKGDIPEGYSVSREKKERFSLILESASTNQTSMYLCASSLPGQSYQPQHFGDGTRLSIL.

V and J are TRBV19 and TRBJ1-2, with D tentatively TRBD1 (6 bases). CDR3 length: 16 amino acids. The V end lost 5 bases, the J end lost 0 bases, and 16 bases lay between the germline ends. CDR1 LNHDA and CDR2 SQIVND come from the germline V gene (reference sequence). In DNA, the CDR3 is TGTGCCAGTAGTGTCTCCGGGACACTAGCTAACTATGGCTACACCTTC. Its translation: CASSVSGTLANYGYTF.

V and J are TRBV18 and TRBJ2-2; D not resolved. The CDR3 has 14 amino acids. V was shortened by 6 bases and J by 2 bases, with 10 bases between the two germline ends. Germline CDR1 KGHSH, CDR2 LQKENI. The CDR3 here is CASSNPGNTGELFF. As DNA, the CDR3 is TGTGCCAGCTCGAATCCAGGAAACACCGGGGAGCTGTTTTTT.

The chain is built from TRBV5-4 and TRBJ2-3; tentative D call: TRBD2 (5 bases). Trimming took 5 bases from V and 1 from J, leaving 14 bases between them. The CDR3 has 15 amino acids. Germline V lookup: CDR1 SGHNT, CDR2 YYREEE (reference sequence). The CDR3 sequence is CASSRGVVGTDTQYF. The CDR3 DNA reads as TGTGCCAGCAGTCGGGGAGTCGTTGGCACAGATACGCAGTATTTT.

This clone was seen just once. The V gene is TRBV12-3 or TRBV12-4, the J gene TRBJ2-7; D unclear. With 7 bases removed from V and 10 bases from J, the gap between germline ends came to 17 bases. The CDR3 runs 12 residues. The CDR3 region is CASTFKPGYQYF. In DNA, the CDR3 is TGTGCCAGCACCTTCAAGCCGGGTTACCAGTACTTC.

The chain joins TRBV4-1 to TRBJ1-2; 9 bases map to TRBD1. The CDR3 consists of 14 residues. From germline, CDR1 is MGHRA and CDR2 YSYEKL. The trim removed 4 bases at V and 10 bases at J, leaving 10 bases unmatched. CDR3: CASSPGQGIGYYTF. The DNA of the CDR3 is TGCGCCAGCAGCCCGGGACAGGGAATTGGTTACTACACCTTC.

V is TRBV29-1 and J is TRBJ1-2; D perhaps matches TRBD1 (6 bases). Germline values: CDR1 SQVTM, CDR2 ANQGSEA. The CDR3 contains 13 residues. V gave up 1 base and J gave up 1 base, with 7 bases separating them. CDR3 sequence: CSVEADSNYGYTF. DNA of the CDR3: TGCAGCGTTGAAGCGGACAGTAACTATGGCTACACCTTC.

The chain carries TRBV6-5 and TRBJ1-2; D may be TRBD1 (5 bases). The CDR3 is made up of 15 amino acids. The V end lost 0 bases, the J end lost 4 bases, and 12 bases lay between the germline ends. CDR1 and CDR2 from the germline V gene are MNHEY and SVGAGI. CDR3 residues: CASSYSGAPPYGYTF. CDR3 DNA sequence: TGTGCCAGCAGTTACTCAGGGGCACCACCCTATGGCTACACCTTC.

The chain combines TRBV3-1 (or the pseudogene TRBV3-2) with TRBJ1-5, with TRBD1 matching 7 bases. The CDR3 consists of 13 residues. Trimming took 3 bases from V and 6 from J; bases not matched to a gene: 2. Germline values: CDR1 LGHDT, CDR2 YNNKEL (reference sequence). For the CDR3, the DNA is TGTGCCAGCAGCCATTCAGGGGGTCAGCCCCAGCATTTT. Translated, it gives CASSHSGGQPQHF.

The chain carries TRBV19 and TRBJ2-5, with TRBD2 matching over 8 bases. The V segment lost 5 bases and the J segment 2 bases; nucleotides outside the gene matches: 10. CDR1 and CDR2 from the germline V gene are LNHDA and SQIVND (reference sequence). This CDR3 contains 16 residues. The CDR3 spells CASSARTSGTQETQYF. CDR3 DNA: TGTGCCAGTAGTGCCCGTACTAGCGGAACACAAGAGACCCAGTACTTC.

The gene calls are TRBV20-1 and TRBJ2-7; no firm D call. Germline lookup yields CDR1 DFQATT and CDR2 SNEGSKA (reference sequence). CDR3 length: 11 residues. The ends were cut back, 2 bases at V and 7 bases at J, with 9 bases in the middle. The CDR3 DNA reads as TGCAGTGCTAGATCCTCAGGAGAGCAGTACTTC. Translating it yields CSARSSGEQYF.

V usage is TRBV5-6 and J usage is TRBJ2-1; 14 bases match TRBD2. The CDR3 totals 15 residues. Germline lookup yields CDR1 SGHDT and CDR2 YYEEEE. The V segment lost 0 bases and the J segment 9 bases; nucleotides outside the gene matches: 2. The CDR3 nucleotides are TGTGCCAGCAGCTTGGGACTAGCGGGGGGGCGTGAGCAGTTCTTC. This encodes CASSLGLAGGREQFF.

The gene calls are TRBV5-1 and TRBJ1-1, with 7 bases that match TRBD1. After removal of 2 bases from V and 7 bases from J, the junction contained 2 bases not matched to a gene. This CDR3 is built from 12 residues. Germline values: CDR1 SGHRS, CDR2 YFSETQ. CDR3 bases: TGCGCCAGCAGCTTACAGGGGAATGAAGCTTTCTTT. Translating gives CASSLQGNEAFF.

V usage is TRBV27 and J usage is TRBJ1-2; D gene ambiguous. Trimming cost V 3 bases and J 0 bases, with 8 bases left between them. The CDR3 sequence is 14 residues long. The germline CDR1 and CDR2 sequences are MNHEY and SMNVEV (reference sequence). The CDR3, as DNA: TGTGCCAGCAGTTTTTGGCCGACTAACTATGGCTACACCTTC. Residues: CASSFWPTNYGYTF.

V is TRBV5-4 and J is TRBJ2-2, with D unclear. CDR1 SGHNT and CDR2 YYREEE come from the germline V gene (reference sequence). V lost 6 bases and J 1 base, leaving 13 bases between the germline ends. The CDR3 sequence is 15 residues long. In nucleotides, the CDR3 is TGTGCCAGCAATTCTCCCGGAGTGAACACCGGGGAGCTGTTTTTT. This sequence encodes CASNSPGVNTGELFF.

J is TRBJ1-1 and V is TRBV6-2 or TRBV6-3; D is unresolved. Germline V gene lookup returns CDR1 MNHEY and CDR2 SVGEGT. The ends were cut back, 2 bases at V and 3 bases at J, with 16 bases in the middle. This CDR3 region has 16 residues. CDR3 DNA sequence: TGTGCCAGCAGTTACACGAGGCGCCAGTCAGACACTGAAGCTTTCTTT. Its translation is CASSYTRRQSDTEAFF.

For the CDR3, the DNA is TGCGCCAGCAGCTTGGAGGGGACAGGGGGCTCTGAAGCTTTCTTT. Protein sequence: CASSLEGTGGSEAFF. The chain links TRBV5-1 to TRBJ1-1; TRBD1 agrees at 12 bases. With V trimmed by 0 bases and J by 6 bases, 3 bases remained unmatched. Per the germline V gene, CDR1 is SGHRS and CDR2 is YFSETQ. This CDR3 has 15 residues.

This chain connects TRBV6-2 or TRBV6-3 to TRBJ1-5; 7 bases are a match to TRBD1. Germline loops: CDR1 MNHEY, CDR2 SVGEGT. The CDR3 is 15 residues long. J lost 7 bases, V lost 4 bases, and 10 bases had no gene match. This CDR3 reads CASSLSQGLGQPQHF. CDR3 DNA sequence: TGTGCCAGCAGTTTGTCACAGGGGCTGGGGCAGCCCCAGCATTTT.

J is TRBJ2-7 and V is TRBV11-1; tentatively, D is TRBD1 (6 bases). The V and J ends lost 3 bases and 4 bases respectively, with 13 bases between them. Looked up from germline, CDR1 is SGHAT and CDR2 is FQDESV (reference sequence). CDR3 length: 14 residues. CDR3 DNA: TGTGCCAGCAGCTTGAACAGGGAACGATACGAGCAGTACTTC. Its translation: CASSLNRERYEQYF.

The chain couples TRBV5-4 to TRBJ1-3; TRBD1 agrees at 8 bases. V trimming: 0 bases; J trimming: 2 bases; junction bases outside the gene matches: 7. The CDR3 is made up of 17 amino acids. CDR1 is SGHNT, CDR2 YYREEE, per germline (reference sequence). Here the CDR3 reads CASSLDPGGRPGNTIYF. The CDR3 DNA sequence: TGTGCCAGCAGCTTGGATCCAGGGGGCAGACCTGGAAACACCATATATTTT.

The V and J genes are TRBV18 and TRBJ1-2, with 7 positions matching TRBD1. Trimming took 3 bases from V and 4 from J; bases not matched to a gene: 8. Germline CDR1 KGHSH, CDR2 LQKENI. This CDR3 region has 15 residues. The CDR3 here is CASSPPYRGGYGYTF. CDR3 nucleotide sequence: TGTGCCAGCTCACCCCCCTACAGGGGAGGCTATGGCTACACCTTC.

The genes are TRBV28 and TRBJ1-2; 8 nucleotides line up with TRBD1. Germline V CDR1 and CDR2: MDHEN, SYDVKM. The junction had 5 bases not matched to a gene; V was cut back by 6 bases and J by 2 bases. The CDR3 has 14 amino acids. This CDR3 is CASRRQGPNYGYTF. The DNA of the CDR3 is TGTGCCAGCAGACGACAGGGGCCGAACTATGGCTACACCTTC.

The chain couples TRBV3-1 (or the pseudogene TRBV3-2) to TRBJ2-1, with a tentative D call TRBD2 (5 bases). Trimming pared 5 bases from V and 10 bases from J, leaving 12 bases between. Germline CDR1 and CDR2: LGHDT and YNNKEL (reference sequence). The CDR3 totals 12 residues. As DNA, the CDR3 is TGTGCCAGCAGCGCGGGCCGAGGGGAGCAGTTCTTC. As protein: CASSAGRGEQFF.

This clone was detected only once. The CDR3 bases are TGTGCCAGCAGCTTAGAAATAAAAGAGACCCAGTACTTC. Translation gives CASSLEIKETQYF. The chain uses TRBV7-9 and TRBJ2-5; D ambiguous. The CDR3 totals 13 residues. Trimming left V 1 base short and J 3 bases short, with 6 bases between. Germline V lookup: CDR1 SEHNR, CDR2 FQNEAQ (reference sequence).

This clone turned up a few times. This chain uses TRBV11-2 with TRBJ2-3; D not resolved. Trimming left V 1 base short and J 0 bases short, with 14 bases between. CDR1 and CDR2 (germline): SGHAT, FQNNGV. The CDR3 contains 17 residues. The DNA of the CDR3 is TGTGCCAGCAGCTTAGTTGCCCGTTCTCAGAGCACAGATACGCAGTATTTT. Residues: CASSLVARSQSTDTQYF.